This TCR beta chain is from a study of blood T cell repertoires in COVID-19. As for the study in general: Samples taken during acute and convalescent COVID-19 were collected in the United States, Italy and Spain. T cells, B-cell-depleted T cells, or PBMCs provided the cDNA or gDNA that served as material.

In the original workflow: From reference gene primer amplification, estimates of nucleated cell counts were derived. Measured with immunoSEQ multiplex PCR; TCRdb has only the in-frame clones, and not every one. V and J calls and clone size are as listed in that table; D and trimming were resolved from the DNA. Of more than 65,000 clones listed, about 83% were seen once; the top ten hold approximately 6.9%. Seattle's cohort entered during active infection and was followed longitudinally. This CDR3 region has 13 residues. V was clipped by 3 bases and J by 1 base, with 5 bases between them. CDR1 and CDR2 from the germline V gene are SGHAT and FQNNGV.

The sample taken for sequencing was peripheral blood. The gene calls are TRBV11-2 and TRBJ2-3, with D unresolved. This TCR was recovered from a man aged 25 to 40 with COVID-19, enrolled during active disease. CDR3 DNA sequence: TGTGCCAGCAGCTTCCCGGGCACAGATACGCAGTATTTT. This gives the protein CASSFPGTDTQYF. Looking up the rest from reference TRBV11-2 and TRBJ2-3 gives the full variable domain: EAGVAQSPRYKIIEKRQSVAFWCNPISGHATLYWYQQILGQGPKLLIQFQNNGVVDDSQLPKDRFSAERLKGVDSTLKIQPAKLEDSAVYLCASSFPGTDTQYFGPGTRLTVL.